These 22 T cell receptor beta chains were all obtained from the same sample, sequenced in a study of shared clonotypes between healthy human individuals. Only in-frame clones appear in the TCRdb table, and some are missing; sequencing was by immunoSEQ multiplex PCR. The table shows some 2,000,000 clones, with about 95% occurring only once. CD8 cells classed as naive were CD45RO-negative and positively selected for CCR7, excluding terminally differentiated effector memory CD45RA+ cells. Sequences were obtained from naive CD8+ T cells sorted from blood. These receptors all stem from a young man in good health.

The chain combines TRBV2 with TRBJ2-2; 10 nucleotides agree with TRBD2. The J segment lost 3 bases and the V segment lost 5 bases, leaving 9 bases of the junction unmatched. CDR3 length equals 17 residues. The germline gives CDR1 SNHLY, CDR2 FYNNEI. As DNA, the CDR3 is TGTGCCAGCAGTCCCCCTAGCGGGGGCCCGGACACCGGGGAGCTGTTTTTT. It translates to CASSPPSGGPDTGELFF.

V is TRBV6-6 and J is TRBJ1-2, with D possibly TRBD1 on 6 matching bases. The CDR3 is 16 amino acids. From germline, CDR1 is MNHNY and CDR2 SVGAGI (reference sequence). Trimming stripped 6 bases from V and 0 bases from J, with 17 bases between. The CDR3 protein is CASSLIRGDTNYGYTF. In DNA form, the CDR3 reads TGTGCCAGCAGCCTTATTAGGGGGGACACTAACTATGGCTACACCTTC.

This clone has just a few counts. This same CDR3 is encoded by further DNA sequences in the sample. The V and J genes are TRBV5-4 and TRBJ2-7; no definite D call. This CDR3 comprises 13 residues. Germline V gene data show CDR1 as SGHNT and CDR2 as YYREEE (reference sequence). Trimming stripped 0 bases from V and 3 bases from J, with 7 bases between. The CDR3 region is CASSLAAGYEQYF. The CDR3 DNA reads as TGTGCCAGCAGCTTGGCCGCAGGCTACGAGCAGTACTTC.

This chain connects TRBV19 to TRBJ2-5, with D unresolved. Germline CDR1 is LNHDA and CDR2 is SQIVND (reference sequence). V gave up 3 bases and J gave up 3 bases, with 11 bases separating them. This CDR3 is 14 amino acids long. CDR3: CASSIMNSEETQYF. The DNA for the CDR3 is TGTGCCAGTAGTATTATGAACAGTGAAGAGACCCAGTACTTC.

The chain links TRBV7-9 to TRBJ1-1; 8 positions match TRBD1. This CDR3 has 15 residues. Germline CDR1 and CDR2: SEHNR and FQNEAQ (reference sequence). Germline trimming cut 1 base from V and 2 bases from J; bases unmatched to any gene: 3. Here the CDR3 reads CASSLEGQGNTEAFF. CDR3 sequence (DNA): TGTGCCAGCAGCTTAGAAGGACAGGGCAACACTGAAGCTTTCTTT.

This rearrangement joins TRBV7-9 to TRBJ1-2; the D is unclear. Germline V CDR1 and CDR2: SEHNR, FQNEAQ (reference sequence). The CDR3 length is 12 residues. Trimming stripped 5 bases from V and 4 bases from J, with 8 bases between. The CDR3 loop reads CASSADGYGYTF. The CDR3, as DNA: TGTGCCAGCAGCGCGGACGGCTATGGCTACACCTTC. The whole variable domain, filled in from reference TRBV7-9 and TRBJ1-2, reads DTGVSQNPRHKITKRGQNVTFRCDPISEHNRLYWYRQTLGQGPEFLTYFQNEAQLEKSRLLSDRFSAERPKGSFSTLEIQRTEQGDSAMYLCASSADGYGYTFGSGTRLTVV.

The chain uses TRBV7-9 and TRBJ1-1; maybe TRBD1 (5 bases). Per germline, CDR1 SEHNR and CDR2 FQNEAQ (reference sequence). Deletions cut 5 bases from V and 1 base from J, with 14 bases between. The CDR3 contains 15 residues. The CDR3, as DNA: TGTGCCAGCAGCATAGACAGAGAAGCGAACACTGAAGCTTTCTTT. It specifies CASSIDREANTEAFF.

This rearrangement joins TRBV4-1 to TRBJ2-3; D might be TRBD1 (5 bases). CDR3 length: 15 amino acids. The V gene's germline CDR1 is MGHRA and CDR2 YSYEKL. V lost 1 base and J lost 1, with 9 bases in between. The CDR3 sequence: CASSQVGVGTDTQYF. DNA of the CDR3: TGCGCCAGCAGCCAAGTAGGGGTTGGCACAGATACGCAGTATTTT.

V and J are TRBV30 and TRBJ1-4; 7 nucleotides agree with TRBD1. CDR3 length: 22 amino acids. The germline V gene encodes CDR1 GTSNPN and CDR2 SVGIG (reference sequence). V was pared by 2 bases and J by 13 bases, with 37 bases of the junction left unmatched. CDR3 residues: CAWSTEWTATIEIQGRRKGLFF. The CDR3 region has the DNA TGTGCCTGGAGTACAGAATGGACTGCGACCATCGAAATACAGGGGAGGAGAAAAGGACTGTTTTTT.

The chain has TRBV9 and TRBJ2-7; 7 positions agree with TRBD1. Germline V gene data show CDR1 as SGDLS and CDR2 as YYNGEE. The CDR3 has 16 residues. V gave up 3 bases and J gave up 3 bases; unmatched junction bases: 12. This chain's CDR3 is CASSGGMGQQLYEQYF. The CDR3, as DNA: TGTGCCAGCAGCGGGGGGATGGGACAGCAGCTCTACGAGCAGTACTTC.

The chain is built from TRBV27 and TRBJ2-3; 10 positions agree with TRBD1. Germline V CDR1 and CDR2: MNHEY, SMNVEV (reference sequence). The trim removed 5 bases at V and 4 bases at J, leaving 6 bases unmatched. The CDR3 is made up of 15 amino acids. The CDR3 is CASSAGTGASDTQYF. In nucleotides, the CDR3 is TGTGCCAGCAGTGCCGGGACAGGGGCATCAGATACGCAGTATTTT.

The genes are TRBV7-9 and TRBJ1-5; D ambiguous. Trimming cost V 6 bases and J 11 bases, with 11 bases left between them. The CDR3 length is 11 residues. Germline V gene data show CDR1 as SEHNR and CDR2 as FQNEAQ (reference sequence). CDR3 protein: CASSRSGAQHF. The CDR3 DNA follows: TGTGCCAGCAGTCGTTCTGGGGCCCAGCATTTT.

The chain combines TRBV4-3 with TRBJ2-7; 9 nucleotides line up with TRBD1. The CDR3 spans 16 residues. The germline CDR1 and CDR2 sequences are LGHNA and YSLEER. J was trimmed by 5 bases and V by 0 bases; bases with no gene match: 8. CDR3 in DNA: TGCGCCAGCAGCCAAGATCTCGGACAGGGGACCCACGAGCAGTACTTC. It is translated as CASSQDLGQGTHEQYF.

The gene calls are TRBV30 and TRBJ2-2; unclear D gene. The V end was cut by 4 bases, the J end by 4 bases, with 13 bases between. Germline V gene lookup returns CDR1 GTSNPN and CDR2 SVGIG (reference sequence). The CDR3 totals 14 residues. The DNA of the CDR3 is TGTGCCTGGACCACCGCAGCGATCACCGGGGAGCTGTTTTTT. It codes for CAWTTAAITGELFF.

This clone has only one observation. The chain is built from TRBV7-9 and TRBJ1-4; unclear D gene. With 3 bases removed from V and 8 bases from J, the gap between germline ends came to 10 bases. The CDR3 length is 13 residues. Germline CDR1 is SEHNR and CDR2 is FQNEAQ (reference sequence). DNA for the CDR3: TGTGCCAGCAGCTTGTACCCGGGCGAAAAACTGTTTTTT. Translating gives CASSLYPGEKLFF.

The chain employs TRBV19 and TRBJ2-1, with a tentative D call TRBD2 (7 bases). V lost 7 bases, J lost 7 bases, and 14 bases lay in between. This CDR3 region has 13 residues. Germline V gives CDR1 LNHDA, CDR2 SQIVND (reference sequence). CDR3 in amino acids: CASTLGGVNEQFF. For the CDR3, the DNA is TGTGCCAGTACCCTAGGGGGGGTTAATGAGCAGTTCTTC.

The V and J genes are TRBV27 and TRBJ1-2; D may be TRBD1 (5 bases). The germline V gene has CDR1 MNHEY and CDR2 SMNVEV (reference sequence). The CDR3 runs to 14 residues. V gave up 2 bases and J gave up 8 bases, with 15 bases separating them. The CDR3 sequence is CASSLSGPEGGYTF. DNA of the CDR3: TGTGCCAGCAGTTTAAGTGGGCCTGAGGGGGGCTACACCTTC.

The chain employs TRBV28 and TRBJ2-1; either TRBD1 or TRBD2 may supply D (6 bases each). This CDR3 spans 14 amino acids. CDR1 is MDHEN, CDR2 SYDVKM, per germline. With 10 bases removed from V and 8 bases from J, the gap between germline ends came to 21 bases. The CDR3 nucleotides are TGTGCCATCCAAGGGGGGAGGACTACCCATGAGCAGTTCTTC. Translated, it gives CAIQGGRTTHEQFF. The full variable domain, its missing parts supplied by reference TRBV28 and TRBJ2-1, is DVKVTQSSRYLVKRTGEKVFLECVQDMDHENMFWYRQDPGLGLRLIYFSYDVKMKEKGDIPEGYSVSREKKERFSLILESASTNQTSMYLCAIQGGRTTHEQFFGPGTRLTVL.

The rearrangement joins TRBV19 to TRBJ2-7, with a tentative D call TRBD2 (6 bases). CDR3 length: 15 amino acids. Per the germline V gene, CDR1 is LNHDA and CDR2 is SQIVND (reference sequence). V was cut by 3 bases and J by 3 bases, with 15 bases left in between. The CDR3 region is CASSILLDSGYEQYF. CDR3 nucleotides: TGTGCCAGTAGTATTCTGTTGGATAGCGGCTACGAGCAGTACTTC. Filled out from reference TRBV19 and TRBJ2-7, the complete variable domain reads DGGITQSPKYLFRKEGQNVTLSCEQNLNHDAMYWYRQDPGQGLRLIYYSQIVNDFQKGDIAEGYSVSREKKESFPLTVTSAQKNPTAFYLCASSILLDSGYEQYFGPGTRLTVT.

The CDR3, as DNA: TGTGCCAGCACCCCCCTCCAAGGGGAGGAGCCCCAGCATTTT. Protein: CASTPLQGEEPQHF. This chain connects TRBV28 to TRBJ1-5, with D possibly matching TRBD1 (5 bases). V lost 7 bases and J 8 bases, leaving 18 bases between the germline ends. From germline, CDR1 is MDHEN and CDR2 SYDVKM. This CDR3 comprises 14 residues.

This clone was found once. The V gene is TRBV9, the J gene TRBJ2-7; 9 bases match TRBD1. The J segment lost 6 bases and the V segment lost 4 bases, leaving 8 bases of the junction unmatched. Germline values: CDR1 SGDLS, CDR2 YYNGEE. The CDR3 runs 14 residues. CDR3 sequence: CASSSRQGGGEQYF. For the CDR3, the DNA is TGTGCCAGCAGCTCACGACAGGGGGGAGGCGAGCAGTACTTC.

The table lists this clone with a count of one. The chain links TRBV30 to TRBJ2-2, with 7 bases matching TRBD2. Unmatched junction bases numbered 7, after V lost 4 bases and J lost 5 bases. The CDR3 runs to 14 residues. CDR1 and CDR2 from the germline V gene are GTSNPN and SVGIG (reference sequence). The CDR3 DNA is TGTGCCTGGACAGTGGGAGGGGTTACCGGGGAGCTGTTTTTT. This encodes CAWTVGGVTGELFF. Full variable domain (missing parts from reference TRBV30 and TRBJ2-2): SQTIHQWPATLVQPVGSPLSLECTVEGTSNPNLYWYRQAAGRGLQLLFYSVGIGQISSEVPQNLSASRPQDRQFILSSKKLLLSDSGFYLCAWTVGGVTGELFFGEGSRLTVL.